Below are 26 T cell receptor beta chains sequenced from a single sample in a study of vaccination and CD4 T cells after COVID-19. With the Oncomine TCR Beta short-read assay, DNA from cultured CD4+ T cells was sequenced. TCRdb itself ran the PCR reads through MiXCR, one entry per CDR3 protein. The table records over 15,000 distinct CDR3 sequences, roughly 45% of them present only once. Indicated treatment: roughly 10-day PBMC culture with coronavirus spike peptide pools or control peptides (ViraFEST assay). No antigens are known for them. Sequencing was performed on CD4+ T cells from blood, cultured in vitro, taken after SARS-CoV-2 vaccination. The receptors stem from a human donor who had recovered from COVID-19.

For the CDR3, the DNA is TGTGCCAGCAGCCCCGGACAGAAATATAATTCACCCCTCCACTTT. It codes for CASSPGQKYNSPLHF. The V call is TRBV5-4, the J call TRBJ1-6; maybe TRBD1 (6 bases). This CDR3 contains 15 residues. Trimming pared 4 bases from V and 4 bases from J, leaving 12 bases between. Germline V CDR1 and CDR2: SGHNT, YYREEE (reference sequence). The whole variable domain, filled in from reference TRBV5-4 and TRBJ1-6, reads ETGVTQSPTHLIKTRGQQVTLRCSSQSGHNTVSWYQQALGQGPQFIFQYYREEENGRGNFPPRFSGLQFPNYSSELNVNALELDDSALYLCASSPGQKYNSPLHFGNGTRLTVT.

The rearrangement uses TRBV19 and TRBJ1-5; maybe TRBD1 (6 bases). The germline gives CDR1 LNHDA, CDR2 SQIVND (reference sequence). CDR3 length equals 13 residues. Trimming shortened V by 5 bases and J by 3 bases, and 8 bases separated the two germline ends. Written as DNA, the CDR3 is TGTGCCAGTAGTCGGACAGTCAATCAGCCCCAGCATTTT. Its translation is CASSRTVNQPQHF.

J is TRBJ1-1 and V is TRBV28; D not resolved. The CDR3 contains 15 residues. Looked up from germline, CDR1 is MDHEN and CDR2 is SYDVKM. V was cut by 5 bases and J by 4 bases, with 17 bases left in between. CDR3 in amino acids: CASSPLAVPGTEAFF. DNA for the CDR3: TGTGCCAGCAGTCCCCTCGCCGTTCCCGGCACTGAAGCTTTCTTT. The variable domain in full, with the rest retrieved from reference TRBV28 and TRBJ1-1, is DVKVTQSSRYLVKRTGEKVFLECVQDMDHENMFWYRQDPGLGLRLIYFSYDVKMKEKGDIPEGYSVSREKKERFSLILESASTNQTSMYLCASSPLAVPGTEAFFGQGTRLTVV.

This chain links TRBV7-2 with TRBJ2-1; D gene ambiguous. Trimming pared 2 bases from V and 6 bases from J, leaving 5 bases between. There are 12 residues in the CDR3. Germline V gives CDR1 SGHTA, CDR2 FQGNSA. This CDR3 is CASSLSSNEQFF. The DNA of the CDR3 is TGTGCCAGCAGCTTATCTAGCAATGAGCAGTTCTTC.

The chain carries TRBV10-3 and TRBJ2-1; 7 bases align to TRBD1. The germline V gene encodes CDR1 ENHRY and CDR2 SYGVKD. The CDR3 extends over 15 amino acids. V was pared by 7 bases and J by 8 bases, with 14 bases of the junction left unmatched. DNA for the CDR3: TGTGCCATCAATTCCGAAGGGGGCAATTGGGATGAGCAGTTCTTC. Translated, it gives CAINSEGGNWDEQFF.

Written as DNA, the CDR3 is TGTGCCAGCAGGATCCATCCAGGGGTCCGCCTCGAGCAGTACTTC. Its protein is CASRIHPGVRLEQYF. V usage is TRBV6-1 and J usage is TRBJ2-7; D is possibly TRBD1 (6 bases). CDR1 is MNHNS, CDR2 SASEGT, per germline. V lost 6 bases to trimming and J lost 6 bases, with 21 bases between them. This CDR3 spans 15 amino acids.

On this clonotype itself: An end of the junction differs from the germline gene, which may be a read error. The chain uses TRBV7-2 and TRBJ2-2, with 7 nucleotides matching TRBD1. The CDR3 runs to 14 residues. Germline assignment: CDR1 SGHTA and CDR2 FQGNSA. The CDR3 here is CANSFGDRTGELFF. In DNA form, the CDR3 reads TGTGCCAACAGCTTCGGGGACAGAACCGGGGAGCTGTTTTTT.

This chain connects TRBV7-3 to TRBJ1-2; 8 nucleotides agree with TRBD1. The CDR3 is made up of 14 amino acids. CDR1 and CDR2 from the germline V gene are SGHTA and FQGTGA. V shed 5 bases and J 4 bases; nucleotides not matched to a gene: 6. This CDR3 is CASSAGQGSYGYTF. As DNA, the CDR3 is TGTGCCAGCAGCGCTGGACAGGGTAGCTATGGCTACACCTTC.

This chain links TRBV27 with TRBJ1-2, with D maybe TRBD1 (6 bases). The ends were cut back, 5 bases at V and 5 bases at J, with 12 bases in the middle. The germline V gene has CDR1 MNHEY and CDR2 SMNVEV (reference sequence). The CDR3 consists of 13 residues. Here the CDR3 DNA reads TGTGCCAGCAGTATGACAGGTCTATATGGCTACACCTTC. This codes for CASSMTGLYGYTF.

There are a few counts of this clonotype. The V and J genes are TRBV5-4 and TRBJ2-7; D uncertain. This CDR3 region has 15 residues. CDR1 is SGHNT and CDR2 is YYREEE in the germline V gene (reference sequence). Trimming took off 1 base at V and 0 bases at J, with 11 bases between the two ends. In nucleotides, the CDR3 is TGTGCCAGCAGCTTGAAAGGCAGGACCTCCTACGAGCAGTACTTC. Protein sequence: CASSLKGRTSYEQYF.

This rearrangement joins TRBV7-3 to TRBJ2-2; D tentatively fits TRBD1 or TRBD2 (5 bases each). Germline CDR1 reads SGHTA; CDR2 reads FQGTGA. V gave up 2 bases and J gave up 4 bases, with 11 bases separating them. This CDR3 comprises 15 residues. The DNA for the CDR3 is TGTGCCAGCAGCTTATTGGGACCGTCCACCGGGGAGCTGTTTTTT. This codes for CASSLLGPSTGELFF.

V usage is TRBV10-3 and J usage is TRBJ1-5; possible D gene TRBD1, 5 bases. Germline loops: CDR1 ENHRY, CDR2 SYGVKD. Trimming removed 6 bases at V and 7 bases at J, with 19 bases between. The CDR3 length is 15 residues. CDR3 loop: CAISPELGAVQPQHF. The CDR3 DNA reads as TGTGCCATCAGCCCAGAGCTTGGGGCAGTCCAGCCCCAGCATTTT.

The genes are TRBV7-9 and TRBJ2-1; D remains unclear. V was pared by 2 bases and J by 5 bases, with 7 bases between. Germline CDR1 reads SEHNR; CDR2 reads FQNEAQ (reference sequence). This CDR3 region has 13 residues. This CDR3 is CASSLQSDNEQFF. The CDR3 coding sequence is TGTGCCAGCAGCTTACAATCCGACAATGAGCAGTTCTTC.

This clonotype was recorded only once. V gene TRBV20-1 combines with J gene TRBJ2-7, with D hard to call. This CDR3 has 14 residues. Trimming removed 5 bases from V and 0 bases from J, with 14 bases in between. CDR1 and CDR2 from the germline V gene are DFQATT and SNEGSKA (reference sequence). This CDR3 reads CSARGTQSSYEQYF. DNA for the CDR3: TGCAGTGCTCGAGGCACTCAAAGCTCCTACGAGCAGTACTTC.

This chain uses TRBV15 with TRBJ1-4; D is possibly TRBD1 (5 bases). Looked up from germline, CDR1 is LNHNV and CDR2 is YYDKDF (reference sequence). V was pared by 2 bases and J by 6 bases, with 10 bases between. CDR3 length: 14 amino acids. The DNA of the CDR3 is TGTGCCACCAGCAGATCCTGGGGGGATGAAAAACTGTTTTTT. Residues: CATSRSWGDEKLFF.

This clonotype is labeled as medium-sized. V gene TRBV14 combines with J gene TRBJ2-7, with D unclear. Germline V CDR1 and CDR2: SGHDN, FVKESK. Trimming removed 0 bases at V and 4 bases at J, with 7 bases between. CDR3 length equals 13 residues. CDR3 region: CASSQDSSYEQYF. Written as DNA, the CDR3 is TGTGCCAGCAGCCAAGATTCGTCTTACGAGCAGTACTTC.

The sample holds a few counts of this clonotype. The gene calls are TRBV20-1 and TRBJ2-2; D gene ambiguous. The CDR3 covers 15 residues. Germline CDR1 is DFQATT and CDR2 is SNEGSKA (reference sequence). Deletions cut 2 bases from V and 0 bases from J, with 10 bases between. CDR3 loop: CSARRLSPNTGELFF. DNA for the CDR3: TGCAGTGCTAGACGACTTAGCCCGAACACCGGGGAGCTGTTTTTT.

CDR3 in amino acids: CASSRQGRTTF. CDR3 in DNA: TGTGCCAGCAGCCGACAGGGGAGGACCACCTTC. This chain joins TRBV7-9 and TRBJ1-2, with 8 nucleotides matching TRBD1. The germline V gene encodes CDR1 SEHNR and CDR2 FQNEAQ (reference sequence). V lost 5 bases and J lost 13; bases outside the gene matches: 6. CDR3 length: 11 residues.

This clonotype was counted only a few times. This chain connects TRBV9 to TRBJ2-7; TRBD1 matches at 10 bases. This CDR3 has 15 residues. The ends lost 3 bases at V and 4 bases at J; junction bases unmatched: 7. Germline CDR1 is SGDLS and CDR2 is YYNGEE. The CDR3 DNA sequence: TGTGCCAGCAGCGAAGGGACAGGGGAGGCTTACGAGCAGTACTTC. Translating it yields CASSEGTGEAYEQYF.

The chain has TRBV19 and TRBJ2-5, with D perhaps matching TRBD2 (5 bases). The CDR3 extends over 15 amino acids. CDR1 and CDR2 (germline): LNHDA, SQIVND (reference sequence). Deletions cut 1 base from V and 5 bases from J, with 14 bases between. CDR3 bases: TGTGCCAGTAGTATAGTACCCGGGGATAGGGAGACCCAGTACTTC. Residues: CASSIVPGDRETQYF.

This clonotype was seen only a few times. CDR3 nucleotide sequence: TGTGCCAGCAGTCCTACAGGGGAAGGCACAGATACGCAGTATTTT. Amino acids: CASSPTGEGTDTQYF. The chain couples TRBV7-3 to TRBJ2-3, with 7 bases lining up with TRBD1. The CDR3 covers 15 residues. The V and J ends lost 6 bases and 1 base, in that order; junction bases with no gene match: 7. Germline V gene sequence: CDR1 SGHTA, CDR2 FQGTGA. Using reference TRBV7-3 and TRBJ2-3 for the parts outside the CDR3, the full variable domain is GAGVSQTPSNKVTEKGKYVELRCDPISGHTALYWYRQSLGQGPEFLIYFQGTGAADDSGLPNDRFFAVRPEGSVSTLKIQRTERGDSAVYLCASSPTGEGTDTQYFGPGTRLTVL.

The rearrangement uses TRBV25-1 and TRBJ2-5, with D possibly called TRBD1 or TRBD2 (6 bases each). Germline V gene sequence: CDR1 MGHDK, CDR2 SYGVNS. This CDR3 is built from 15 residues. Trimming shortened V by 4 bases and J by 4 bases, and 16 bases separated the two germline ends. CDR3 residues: CASSAGTRGTETQYF. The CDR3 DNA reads TGTGCCAGCAGTGCCGGGACACGGGGGACAGAGACCCAGTACTTC.

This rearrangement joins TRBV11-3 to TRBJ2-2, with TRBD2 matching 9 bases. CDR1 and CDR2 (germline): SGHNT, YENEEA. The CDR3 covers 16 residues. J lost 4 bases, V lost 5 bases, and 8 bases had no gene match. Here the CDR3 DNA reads TGTGCCAGCAGCCCCCGTAGCGGGAGAGGCACCGGGGAGCTGTTTTTT. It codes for CASSPRSGRGTGELFF.

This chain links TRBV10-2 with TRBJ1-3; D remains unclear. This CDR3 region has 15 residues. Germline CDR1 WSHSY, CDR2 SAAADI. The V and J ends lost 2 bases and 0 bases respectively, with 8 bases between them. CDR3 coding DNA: TGCGCCAGCAGTGAGACGAGTAACTCTGGAAACACCATATATTTT. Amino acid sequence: CASSETSNSGNTIYF.

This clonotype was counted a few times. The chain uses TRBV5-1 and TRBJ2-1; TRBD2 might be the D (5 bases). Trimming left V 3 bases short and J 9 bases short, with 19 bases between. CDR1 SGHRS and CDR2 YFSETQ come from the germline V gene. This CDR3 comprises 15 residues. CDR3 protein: CASSWVTTGMREQFF. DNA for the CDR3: TGCGCCAGCAGCTGGGTGACTACTGGGATGCGTGAGCAGTTCTTC.

The CDR3 sequence: CASSRSVGGSSYNSPLHF. The CDR3, as DNA: TGTGCCAGCAGTCGCAGCGTAGGCGGGAGCTCCTATAATTCACCCCTCCACTTT. The V gene is TRBV6-1, the J gene TRBJ1-6; no firm D call. Germline CDR1 reads MNHNS; CDR2 reads SASEGT. V was clipped by 5 bases and J by 0 bases, with 17 bases between them. This CDR3 has 18 residues.